This T cell receptor beta chain was identified during a study of T cell clones after liver transplantation. Background on the study: TCRbeta sequencing after a pre-transplant mixed lymphocyte reaction identified graft-donor-reactive clones, later tracked in post-transplant blood. As an antigen-independent comparator, third-party-reactive TCRbeta sequences came from pre-transplant mixed lymphocyte reactions. Tolerant meant at least one year fully off immunosuppression without liver enzymes above twice normal.

This CDR3 contains 13 residues. V gave up 4 bases and J gave up 1 base, with 7 bases separating them. Germline V gene sequence: CDR1 LNHDA, CDR2 SQIVND (reference sequence). The table came from immunoSEQ multiplex PCR; TCRdb's copy has only in-frame clones and leaves some out. The repertoire holds about 74,000 clones, with about four fifths as singletons. The sequence was obtained from a human donor who received a liver transplant. The specimen comprised CD4+ T cells from blood, sampled before liver transplant. This chain joins TRBV19 and TRBJ1-1, with a possible D match to TRBD1 (5 bases). The CDR3 sequence: CASSTGQNTEAFF. Here the CDR3 DNA reads TGTGCCAGTAGTACTGGACAGAACACTGAAGCTTTCTTT.